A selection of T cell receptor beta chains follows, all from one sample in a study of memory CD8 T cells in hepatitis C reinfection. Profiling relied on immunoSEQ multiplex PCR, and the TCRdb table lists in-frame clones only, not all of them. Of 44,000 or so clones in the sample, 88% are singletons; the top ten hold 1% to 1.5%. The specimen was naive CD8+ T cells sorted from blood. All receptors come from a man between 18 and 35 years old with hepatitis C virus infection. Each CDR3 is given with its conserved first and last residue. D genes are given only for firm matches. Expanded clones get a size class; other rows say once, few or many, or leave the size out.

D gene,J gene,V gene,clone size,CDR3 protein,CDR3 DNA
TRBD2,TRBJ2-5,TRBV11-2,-,CASSLGLAGDLYQETQYF,TGTGCCAGCAGCCTCGGACTAGCGGGGGACTTGTACCAAGAGACCCAGTACTTC
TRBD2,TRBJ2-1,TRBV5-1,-,CASSPSGGAGYNEQFF,TGCGCCAGCAGCCCGAGCGGGGGGGCCGGGTACAATGAGCAGTTCTTC
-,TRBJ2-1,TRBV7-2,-,CASSSEYQREGEQFF,TGTGCCAGCAGCTCCGAATATCAGAGGGAAGGGGAGCAGTTCTTC
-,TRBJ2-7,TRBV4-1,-,CASSQAQGLNEQYF,TGCGCCAGCAGCCAAGCACAGGGCCTCAACGAGCAGTACTTC
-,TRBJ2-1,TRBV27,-,CASSLRGRADSYNEQFF,TGTGCCAGCAGTTTACGAGGGCGGGCCGACTCCTACAATGAGCAGTTCTTC
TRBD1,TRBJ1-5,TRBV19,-,CASSIGTGGQPQHF,TGTGCCAGTAGTATAGGGACAGGTGGCCAGCCCCAGCATTTT
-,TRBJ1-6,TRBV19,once,CASTAPGDNSPLHF,TGTGCCAGTACAGCTCCGGGGGACAATTCACCCCTCCACTTT
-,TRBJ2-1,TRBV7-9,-,CASSSQVDEQFF,TGTGCCAGCAGCTCGCAGGTGGATGAGCAGTTCTTC
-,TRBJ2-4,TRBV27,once,CASSLGATAKNIQYF,TGTGCCAGCAGTTTAGGGGCAACAGCCAAAAACATTCAGTACTTC
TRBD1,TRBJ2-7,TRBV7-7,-,CASIEGRQGAYEQYF,TGTGCTAGCATCGAGGGGCGACAGGGGGCCTACGAGCAGTACTTC
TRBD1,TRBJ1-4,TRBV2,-,CASSEGLTGGNEKLFF,TGTGCCAGCAGTGAGGGATTGACAGGGGGGAATGAAAAACTGTTTTTT
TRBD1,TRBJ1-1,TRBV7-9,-,CASSLGTGAVGDTEAFF,TGTGCCAGCAGCTTAGGGACAGGGGCCGTCGGAGACACTGAAGCTTTCTTT
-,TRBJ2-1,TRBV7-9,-,CASSDRTYNEQFF,TGTGCCAGCAGCGACAGGACCTACAATGAGCAGTTCTTC
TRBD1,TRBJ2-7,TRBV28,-,CASSFPDRGDEQYF,TGTGCCAGCAGTTTCCCGGACAGGGGGGACGAGCAGTACTTC
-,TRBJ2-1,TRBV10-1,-,CASSPTDYNEQFF,TGCGCCAGCAGCCCGACAGATTACAATGAGCAGTTCTTC
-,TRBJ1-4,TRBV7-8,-,CASSSASDSEKLFF,TGTGCCAGCAGCTCGGCTAGTGATAGTGAAAAACTGTTTTTT
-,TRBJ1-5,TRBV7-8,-,CASSLGWAESNQPQHF,TGTGCCAGCAGCTTAGGTTGGGCCGAAAGCAATCAGCCCCAGCATTTT
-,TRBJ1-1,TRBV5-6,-,CASSLLEQTGTEAFF,TGTGCCAGCAGCCTTCTCGAGCAGACGGGCACTGAAGCTTTCTTT
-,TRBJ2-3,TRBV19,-,CASSRGTGPPRLNTQYF,TGTGCCAGTAGTAGGGGTACAGGGCCGCCCCGGCTGAATACGCAGTATTTT
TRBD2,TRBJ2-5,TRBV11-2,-,CASSPGLAGVAETQYF,TGTGCCAGCAGCCCGGGACTAGCGGGAGTGGCAGAGACCCAGTACTTC
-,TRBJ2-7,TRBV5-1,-,CASSLWGTNEQYF,TGCGCCAGCAGCTTGTGGGGGACAAACGAGCAGTACTTC
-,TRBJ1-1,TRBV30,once,CAWAQEEASDTEAFF,TGTGCCTGGGCACAAGAGGAAGCCTCTGACACTGAAGCTTTCTTT
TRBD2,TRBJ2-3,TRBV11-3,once,CASSPQGLAGGPGTDTQYF,TGTGCCAGCAGCCCCCAAGGGCTAGCGGGGGGGCCCGGCACAGATACGCAGTATTTT
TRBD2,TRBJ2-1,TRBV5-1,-,CASSLDQRGRYNEQFF,TGCGCCAGCAGCTTGGATCAGCGGGGGAGATACAATGAGCAGTTCTTC
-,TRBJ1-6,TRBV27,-,CASSPYRADNSPLHF,TGTGCCAGCAGTCCTTACAGGGCAGATAATTCACCCCTCCACTTT
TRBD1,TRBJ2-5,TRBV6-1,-,CASSDFGTGLFGSETQYF,TGTGCCAGCAGTGATTTTGGGACAGGGTTGTTTGGTTCGGAGACCCAGTACTTC
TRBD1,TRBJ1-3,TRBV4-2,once,CASSPLGQGRIGNTIYF,TGTGCCAGCAGCCCCCTCGGACAGGGTCGAATTGGAAACACCATATATTTT
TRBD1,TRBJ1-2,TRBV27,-,CASSPRQGYGYTF,TGTGCCAGCAGTCCAAGACAGGGGTATGGCTACACCTTC
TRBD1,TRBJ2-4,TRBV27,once,CASSWTGFPKNIQYF,TGTGCCAGCAGTTGGACAGGTTTCCCTAAAAACATTCAGTACTTC
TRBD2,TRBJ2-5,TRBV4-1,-,CASSLAGRLAYETQYF,TGCGCCAGCAGCCTAGCCGGGAGACTAGCGTACGAGACCCAGTACTTC
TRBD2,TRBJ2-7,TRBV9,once,CASTPTSGASKEQYF,TGTGCCAGCACCCCCACTAGCGGAGCATCCAAAGAGCAGTACTTC
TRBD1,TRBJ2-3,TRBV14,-,CASSQDATDRESTDTQYF,TGTGCCAGCAGCCAAGATGCAACTGACAGGGAGAGTACAGATACGCAGTATTTT
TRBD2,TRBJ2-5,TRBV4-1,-,CASSQDWQRGGQETQYF,TGCGCCAGCAGCCAAGATTGGCAGCGGGGGGGGCAAGAGACCCAGTACTTC
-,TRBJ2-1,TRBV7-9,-,CASRASSYNEQFF,TGTGCCAGCAGGGCCTCGTCCTACAATGAGCAGTTCTTC
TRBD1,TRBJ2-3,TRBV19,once,CASSNRDRGQDTQYF,TGTGCCAGTAGCAACCGGGACAGGGGGCAAGATACGCAGTATTTT
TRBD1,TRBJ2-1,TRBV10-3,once,CAISEEGTDLSNNEQFF,TGTGCCATCAGTGAAGAAGGGACAGACTTATCCAACAATGAGCAGTTCTTC
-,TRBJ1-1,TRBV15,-,CATSITGLNTEAFF,TGTGCCACCAGCATCACAGGTCTGAACACTGAAGCTTTCTTT
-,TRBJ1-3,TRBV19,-,CASSTRLQVGGNTIYF,TGTGCCAGTAGTACCCGTCTGCAGGTCGGTGGAAACACCATATATTTT
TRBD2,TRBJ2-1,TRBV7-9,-,CASSLPGLASEQFF,TGTGCCAGCAGCTTACCGGGACTAGCATCTGAGCAGTTCTTC
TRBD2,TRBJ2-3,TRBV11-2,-,CASSPDTSGGADTQYF,TGTGCCAGCAGCCCAGATACTAGCGGGGGGGCAGATACGCAGTATTTT
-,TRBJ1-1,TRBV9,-,CASSVDPAGANTEAFF,TGTGCCAGCAGCGTAGATCCCGCAGGGGCGAACACTGAAGCTTTCTTT
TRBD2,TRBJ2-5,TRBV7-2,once,CASSLGAGKETQHF,TGTGCCAGCAGCTTAGGAGCGGGAAAAGAGACCCAGCACTTC
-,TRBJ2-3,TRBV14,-,CASSHPYPSTDTQYF,TGTGCCAGCAGCCACCCCTACCCTAGCACAGATACGCAGTATTTT
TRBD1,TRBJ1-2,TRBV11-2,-,CASSQGQGYGYTF,TGTGCCAGCAGCCAAGGACAGGGCTATGGCTACACCTTC
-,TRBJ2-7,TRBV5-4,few,CASSPRGLTYEQYF,TGTGCCAGCTCCCCCCGCGGACTGACCTACGAGCAGTACTTC
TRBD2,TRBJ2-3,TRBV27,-,CASSVRAGGSTDTQYF,TGTGCCAGCAGTGTTCGAGCGGGAGGATCGACAGATACGCAGTATTTT
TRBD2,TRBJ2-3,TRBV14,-,CASSQDAGGPPDTQYF,TGTGCCAGCAGCCAAGATGCGGGGGGCCCACCAGATACGCAGTATTTT
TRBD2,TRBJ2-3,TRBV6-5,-,CAGSYSGRGTDTQYF,TGTGCCGGCAGTTACTCAGGGAGGGGCACAGATACGCAGTATTTT
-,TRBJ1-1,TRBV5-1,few,CASSLDGGNTEAFF,TGCGCCAGCAGCTTGGACGGTGGGAACACTGAAGCTTTCTTT
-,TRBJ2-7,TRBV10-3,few,CASREAASYEQYF,TGTGCCTCAAGGGAGGCAGCCTCCTACGAGCAGTACTTC
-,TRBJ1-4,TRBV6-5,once,CASRRTALNEKLFF,TGTGCCAGCAGGAGGACAGCCCTTAATGAAAAACTGTTTTTT
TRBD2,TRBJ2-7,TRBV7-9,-,CASSKSGRALNEQYF,TGTGCCAGCAGTAAAAGCGGGAGGGCCCTCAACGAGCAGTACTTC
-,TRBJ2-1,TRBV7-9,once,CASSSISGGHEQFF,TGTGCCAGCAGCTCTATCTCGGGGGGCCATGAGCAGTTCTTC
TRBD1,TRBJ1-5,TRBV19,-,CASQTQGASNQPQHF,TGTGCCAGCCAGACCCAGGGGGCAAGCAATCAGCCCCAGCATTTT
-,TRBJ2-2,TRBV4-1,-,CASSRASTGELFF,TGCGCCAGCAGCCGGGCTTCCACCGGGGAGCTGTTTTTT
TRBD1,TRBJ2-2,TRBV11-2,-,CASSLEGQPTGELFF,TGTGCCAGCAGCTTAGAGGGACAGCCCACCGGGGAGCTGTTTTTT
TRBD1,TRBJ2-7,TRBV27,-,CASSRAGTGDYEQYF,TGTGCCAGCAGTCGGGCGGGGACAGGGGATTACGAGCAGTACTTC
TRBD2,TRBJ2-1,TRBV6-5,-,CASSYFAGGGDEQFF,TGTGCCAGCAGTTACTTCGCGGGAGGGGGGGATGAGCAGTTCTTC
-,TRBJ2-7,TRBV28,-,CASSLTGKYEQYF,TGTGCCAGCAGTTTGACGGGTAAGTACGAGCAGTACTTC